This T cell receptor (beta chain) is from a study of beta chain features in type 1 diabetes. Study outcomes and limitations: Shortening that was moderate but significant affected the TCRB CDR3s of Type 1 diabetes patients in all four CD4+ subsets.

Blood was collected once per donor into heparin, averaging approximately 110 mL. Isolated RNA was reverse transcribed in full, so expressed TCRB transcripts were sequenced. Sequenced by immunoSEQ multiplex PCR; TCRdb stores in-frame clones only, minus some. This sample carries more than 300,000 clones, roughly 12% of them seen once, and the ten largest clones take 0.008% to 0.011%. Turning to this clone: Its antigen is still unknown.

This CDR3 spans 15 amino acids. Trimming removed 6 bases from V and 3 bases from J, with 18 bases in between. In germline, CDR1 is MDHEN, CDR2 SYDVKM. The chain combines TRBV28 with TRBJ2-7, with D possibly being TRBD1 (6 bases). The source of this sequence is a woman younger than 35 with type 1 diabetes. The sample taken for sequencing was naive CD4+ T cells from blood. DNA for the CDR3: TGTGCCAGCAGAAAAGGGGGTAATGAACTCTACGAGCAGTACTTC. Translating it yields CASRKGGNELYEQYF. The variable domain in full, completed from reference TRBV28 and TRBJ2-7, reads DVKVTQSSRYLVKRTGEKVFLECVQDMDHENMFWYRQDPGLGLRLIYFSYDVKMKEKGDIPEGYSVSREKKERFSLILESASTNQTSMYLCASRKGGNELYEQYFGPGTRLTVT.